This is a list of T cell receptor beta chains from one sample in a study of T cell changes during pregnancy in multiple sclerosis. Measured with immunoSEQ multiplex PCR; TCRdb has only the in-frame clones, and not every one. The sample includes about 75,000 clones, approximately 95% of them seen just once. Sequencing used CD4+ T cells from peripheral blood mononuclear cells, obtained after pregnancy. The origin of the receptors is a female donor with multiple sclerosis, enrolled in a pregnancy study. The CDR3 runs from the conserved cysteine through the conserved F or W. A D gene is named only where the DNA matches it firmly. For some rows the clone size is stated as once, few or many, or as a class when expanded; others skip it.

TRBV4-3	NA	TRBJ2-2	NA	TGCGCCAGCAGCCAACCGGGACTTAACACCGGGGAGCTGTTTTTT	CASSQPGLNTGELFF
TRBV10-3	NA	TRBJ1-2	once	TGTGCCATCAGTGAAAGAGGCGGCGCCTATGGCTACACCTTC	CAISERGGAYGYTF
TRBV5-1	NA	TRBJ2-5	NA	TGCGCCAGCAGCCCGGTAGGGGGACTAACAGAGACCCAGTACTTC	CASSPVGGLTETQYF
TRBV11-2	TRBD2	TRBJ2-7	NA	TGTGCCAGCAGCATTATCGGGACTAGCGGACTCTACGAGCAGTACTTC	CASSIIGTSGLYEQYF
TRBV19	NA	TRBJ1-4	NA	TGTGCCAGTAGCCTCCACAGGAATGAAAAACTGTTTTTT	CASSLHRNEKLFF
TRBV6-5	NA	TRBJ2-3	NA	TGTGCCAGCAGTCGGGCCCAGGCGGGGAAAGATACGCAGTATTTT	CASSRAQAGKDTQYF
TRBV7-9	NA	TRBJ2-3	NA	TGTGCCAGCAGGGAGTGGACAGCTAGCACAGATACGCAGTATTTT	CASREWTASTDTQYF
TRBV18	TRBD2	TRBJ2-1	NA	TGTGCCAGCTCACCACCGGAGCGGGGATTCTACAATGAGCAGTTCTTC	CASSPPERGFYNEQFF
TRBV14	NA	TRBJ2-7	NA	TGTGCCAGCAGCTTGCGGGGCACCTATTGGGAGCAGTACTTC	CASSLRGTYWEQYF
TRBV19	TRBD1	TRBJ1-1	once	TGTGCCAGTAGTAGGGGGACAGGGGGCGCCTACACTGAAGCTTTCTTT	CASSRGTGGAYTEAFF
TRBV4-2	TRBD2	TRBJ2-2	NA	TGTGCCAGCAGCCAAGAACGGGAAGGACTAGCGGGAGATCTTAGCACCGGGGAGCTGTTTTTT	CASSQEREGLAGDLSTGELFF
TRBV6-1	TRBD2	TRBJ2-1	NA	TGTGCCAGCAGTGGGGATGGCGGGAGGGCCTACAATGAGCAGTTCTTC	CASSGDGGRAYNEQFF
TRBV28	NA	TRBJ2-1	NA	TGTGCCAGCAGTTTCCCGGCTAGGAGGAACGAGCAGTTCTTC	CASSFPARRNEQFF
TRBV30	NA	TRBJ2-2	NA	TGTGCCTGGAGTGTAAGAAAGGGGCGAGTAGCCGGGGAGCTGTTTTTT	CAWSVRKGRVAGELFF
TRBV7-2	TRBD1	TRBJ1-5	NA	TGTGCCAGCAGCTCTAGCGGAGGGACAGGTAGTCAGCCCCAGCATTTT	CASSSSGGTGSQPQHF
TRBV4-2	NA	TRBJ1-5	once	TGTGCCAGCAGCCAAGATCTTTCGGGGGATTCCGGACAGCCCCAGCATTTT	CASSQDLSGDSGQPQHF
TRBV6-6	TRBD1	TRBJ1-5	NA	TGTGCCAGCATCAGCTCCGACAGGGGGAAGAAGAGGCCCCAGCATTTT	CASISSDRGKKRPQHF
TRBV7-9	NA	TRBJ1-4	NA	TGTGCCAGCAGCTCGGCGGGCAACGAGATTGAAAAACTGTTTTTT	CASSSAGNEIEKLFF
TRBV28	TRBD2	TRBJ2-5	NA	TGTGCCAGCGGGGGACTAGCGGGAACCTACCAAGAGACCCAGTACTTC	CASGGLAGTYQETQYF
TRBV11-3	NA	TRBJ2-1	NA	TGTGCCAGCAGCCCCCGAGGGGGGGAGTCCTACGGTGAGCAGTTCTTC	CASSPRGGESYGEQFF
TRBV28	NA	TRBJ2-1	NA	TGTGCCAGCAGTCCCCGACTAAATGAGCAGTTCTTC	CASSPRLNEQFF
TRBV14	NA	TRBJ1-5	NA	TGTGCCAGCAGTCGGGGTGGTCAGCCCCAGCATTTT	CASSRGGQPQHF
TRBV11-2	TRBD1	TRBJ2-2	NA	TGTGCTAGCAGCTTGGGACAGGGATTCACCGGGGAGCTGTTTTTT	CASSLGQGFTGELFF
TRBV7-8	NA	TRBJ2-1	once	TGTGCCAGCAGCTCAACCCAGGGGGGCAATGAGCAGTTCTTC	CASSSTQGGNEQFF
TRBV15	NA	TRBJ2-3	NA	TGTGCCACCAGCAGAGGGGCGATAGATACGCAGTATTTT	CATSRGAIDTQYF
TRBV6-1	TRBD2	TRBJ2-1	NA	TGTGCCAGCAGTGAACAGGGACTAGCGGCGCATGAGCAGTTCTTC	CASSEQGLAAHEQFF
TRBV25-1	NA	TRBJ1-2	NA	TGTGCCAGCAGTGAAGGGGAGGGGAGACCCTATGGCTACACCTTC	CASSEGEGRPYGYTF
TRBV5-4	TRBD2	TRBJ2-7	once	TGTGCCAGCAGCCGAGGGCGGGAGGCCCACGAGCAGTACTTC	CASSRGREAHEQYF
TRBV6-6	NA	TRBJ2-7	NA	TGTGCCAGCAAACGGTCAGGGACCTACGAGCAGTACTTC	CASKRSGTYEQYF
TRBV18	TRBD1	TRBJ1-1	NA	TGTGCCAGCTCACAATCCCTGACAGGGACTGAAGCTTTCTTT	CASSQSLTGTEAFF
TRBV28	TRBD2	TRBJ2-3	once	TGTGCCACCGCACGGGACTACCGCACAGATACGCAGTATTTT	CATARDYRTDTQYF
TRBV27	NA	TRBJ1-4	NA	TGTGCCAGCAGTAACCCTGCGGGGGCGAGTGAAAAACTGTTTTTT	CASSNPAGASEKLFF
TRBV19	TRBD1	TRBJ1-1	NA	TGTGCCAGTAGGGCCCTCGCATATGAGACAGGGAAAGCTTTCTTT	CASRALAYETGKAFF
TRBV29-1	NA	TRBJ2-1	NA	TGCAGCGGCGGACTCAACAATGAGCAGTTCTTC	CSGGLNNEQFF
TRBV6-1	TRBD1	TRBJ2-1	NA	TGTGCCAGCAGGAGGACAGGGGGCAATGAGCAGTTCTTC	CASRRTGGNEQFF
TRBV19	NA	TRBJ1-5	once	TGTGCCAGTAGCCAGGGAGGATGGAATCAGCCCCAGCATTTT	CASSQGGWNQPQHF
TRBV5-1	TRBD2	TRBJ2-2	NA	TGCGCCAGCAGCCCACAGCGGGAGCGGGCCGGGGAGCTGTTTTTT	CASSPQRERAGELFF
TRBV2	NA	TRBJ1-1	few	TGTGCCAGCAGTCTAGATCGGACAGAGAACACTGAAGCTTTCTTT	CASSLDRTENTEAFF
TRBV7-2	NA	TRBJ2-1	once	TGTGCCAGCAGCTTATTCGGTGGCGGGATACCCTACAATGAGCAGTTCTTC	CASSLFGGGIPYNEQFF
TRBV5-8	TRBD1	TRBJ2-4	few	TGTGCCAGCAGCTTTGGGACAGGGGCCAAAAACATTCAGTACTTC	CASSFGTGAKNIQYF
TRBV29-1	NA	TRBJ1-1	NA	TGCAGCGTTGTGGGGAGGGGTGAAGCTTTCTTT	CSVVGRGEAFF
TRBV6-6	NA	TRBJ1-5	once	TGTGCCAGCTCGGAACAGGGTGGGTCAGGCAATCAGCCCCAGCATTTT	CASSEQGGSGNQPQHF
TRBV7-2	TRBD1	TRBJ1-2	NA	TGTGCCAGCAGCCCCCAGGCAGGGGGTAGGGGCTACACCTTC	CASSPQAGGRGYTF
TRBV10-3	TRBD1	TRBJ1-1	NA	TGTGCCATCAGTGAATTTTTGGGACAGGGGGGAAAGAACACTGAAGCTTTCTTT	CAISEFLGQGGKNTEAFF
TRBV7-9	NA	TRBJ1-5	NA	TGTGCCAGCAGCTCAGGGGCGCGGAATCAGCCCCAGCATTTT	CASSSGARNQPQHF
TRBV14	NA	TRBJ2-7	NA	TGTGCCAGCAGCCAAGATCAGGGGGGATACGAGCAGTACTTC	CASSQDQGGYEQYF
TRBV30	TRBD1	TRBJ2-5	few	TGTGCCTGGACCCTGAGGACAGGCTTGTCGGGGACCCAGTACTTC	CAWTLRTGLSGTQYF
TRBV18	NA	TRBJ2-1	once	TGTGCCAGCTCACCGGTCTCGGGACTTCCTAGGGGTCACAATGAGCAGTTCTTC	CASSPVSGLPRGHNEQFF
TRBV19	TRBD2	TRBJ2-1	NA	TGTGCCAGTAGGTCGGGGGTCAGCGGGATTAACAATGAGCAGTTCTTC	CASRSGVSGINNEQFF
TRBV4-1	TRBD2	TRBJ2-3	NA	TGCGCCAGCAGCCAAGGCGTGGTGCTAGCGGGAGTCACAGATACGCAGTATTTT	CASSQGVVLAGVTDTQYF
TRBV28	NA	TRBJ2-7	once	TGTGCCAGCAGCGTGAGCGCAGGGATGCAGTACTTC	CASSVSAGMQYF
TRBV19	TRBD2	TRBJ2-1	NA	TGTGCCAGTAGTATATCGGGACTAGCGGGAGAGGTCGAGTTCTTC	CASSISGLAGEVEFF
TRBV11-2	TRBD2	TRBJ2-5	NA	TGTGCCAGCAGCCGGGGGACTAGCGGACAAGAGACCCAGTACTTC	CASSRGTSGQETQYF
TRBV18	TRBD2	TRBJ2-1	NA	TGTGCCAGCTCATCGGGACTAGCGGGATTGGATGAGCAGTTCTTC	CASSSGLAGLDEQFF
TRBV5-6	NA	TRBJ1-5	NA	TGTGCCAGCAGCTTCTGGACATCGGTCGGCAATCAGCCCCAGCATTTT	CASSFWTSVGNQPQHF
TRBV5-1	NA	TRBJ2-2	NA	TGCGCCAGCAGCTCGGCACAGGGAGCCGGGGAGCTGTTTTTT	CASSSAQGAGELFF